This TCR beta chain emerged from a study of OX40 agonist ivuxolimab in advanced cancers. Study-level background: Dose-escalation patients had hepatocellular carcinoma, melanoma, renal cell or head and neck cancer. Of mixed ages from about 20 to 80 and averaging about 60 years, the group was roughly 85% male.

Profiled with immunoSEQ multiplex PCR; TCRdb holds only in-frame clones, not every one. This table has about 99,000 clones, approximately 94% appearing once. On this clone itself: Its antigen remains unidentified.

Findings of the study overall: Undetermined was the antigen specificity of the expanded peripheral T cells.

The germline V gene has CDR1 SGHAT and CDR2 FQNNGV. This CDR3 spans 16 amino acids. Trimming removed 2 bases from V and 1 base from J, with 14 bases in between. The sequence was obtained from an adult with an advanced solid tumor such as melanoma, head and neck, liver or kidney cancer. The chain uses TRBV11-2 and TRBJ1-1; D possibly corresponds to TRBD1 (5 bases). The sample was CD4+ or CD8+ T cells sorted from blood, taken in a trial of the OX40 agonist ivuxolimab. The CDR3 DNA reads TGTGCCAGCAGCTTAAGGTCCGGGACGCCGAACACTGAAGCTTTCTTT. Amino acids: CASSLRSGTPNTEAFF.